A selection of T cell receptor beta chains follows, all from one sample in a study of human T cells and chemical hapten exposure. TCRdb re-derived calls from the RACE reads in MiXCR, one entry per CDR3 protein. The sample has over 300,000 distinct CDR3 sequences, 5.1% seen once. Sequences were derived from whole blood, sampled in connection with sensitization to the hapten diphenylcyclopropenone (DPC). These receptors all stem from a woman between 50 and 59 years old with alopecia areata. Some clones in this sample may be carry-over from other donors' samples. CDR3s include the opening cysteine and the closing phenylalanine or tryptophan. The D gene is left open where the match is weak. The listing skips clone size in some rows; elsewhere it reads once, few, many or a size class.

abundance | d_gene | j_gene | v_gene | CDR3aa | CDR3nt
many | - | TRBJ1-1 | TRBV7-2 | CASSSGGGVRTEAFF | TGTGCCAGCAGCTCTGGCGGGGGCGTAAGGACTGAAGCTTTCTTT
many | TRBD1 | TRBJ2-3 | TRBV4-1 | CASSPTGQPVTDTQYF | TGCGCCAGCAGCCCGACGGGACAGCCCGTCACAGATACGCAGTATTTT
few | TRBD1 | TRBJ1-1 | TRBV6-6 | CASSYPPQGANTEAFF | TGTGCCAGCAGTTACCCCCCCCAGGGGGCAAACACTGAAGCTTTCTTT
many | TRBD2 | TRBJ2-3 | TRBV20-1 | CSARDAGASTDTQYF | TGCAGTGCTAGAGATGCGGGAGCTAGCACAGATACGCAGTATTTT
few | - | TRBJ1-3 | TRBV6-2/TRBV6-3 | CATHSTGNTIYF | TGTGCCACCCATTCTACTGGAAACACCATATATTTT
many | - | TRBJ1-5 | TRBV7-9 | CASSARAQPQHF | TGTGCCAGCAGCGCCAGAGCACAGCCCCAGCATTTT
few | - | TRBJ1-4 | TRBV27 | CASRVDRIGEKLFF | TGTGCCAGCAGAGTCGACAGGATTGGGGAAAAACTGTTTTTT
many | TRBD1 | TRBJ2-7 | TRBV28 | CASSPGQGTGYEQYF | TGTGCCAGCAGCCCGGGACAGGGGACCGGCTACGAGCAGTACTTC
- | - | TRBJ2-7 | TRBV25-1 | CASGSTSYEQYF | TGTGCCAGCGGAAGTACCTCCTACGAGCAGTACTTC
many | - | TRBJ2-3 | TRBV12-3/TRBV12-4 | CASSLDREDTQYF | TGTGCCAGCAGTTTAGACAGGGAAGATACGCAGTATTTT
many | - | TRBJ2-6 | TRBV21-1 | CASSLRDRDEGANVLTF | TGTGCCAGCAGCCTCCGGGACAGGGATGAAGGGGCCAACGTCCTGACTTTC
- | - | TRBJ1-2 | TRBV5-6 | CASSPDAPQGYTF | TGTGCCAGCAGCCCGGACGCCCCCCAAGGCTACACCTTC
few | - | TRBJ1-2 | TRBV27 | CASSLFLGQGYGYTF | TGTGCCAGCAGTTTGTTTTTGGGGCAGGGTTATGGCTACACCTTC
many | TRBD1 | TRBJ1-6 | TRBV7-2 | CASSSGTVNSPLHF | TGTGCCAGCAGCTCCGGGACAGTTAATTCACCCCTCCACTTT
many | - | TRBJ1-2 | TRBV5-5 | CASSLAVPGSNYGYTF | TGTGCCAGCAGCTTGGCTGTGCCAGGGTCTAACTATGGCTACACCTTC
many | - | TRBJ2-1 | TRBV24-1 | CATSDSSEWVYNEQFF | TGTGCCACCAGTGATTCGTCAGAGTGGGTATACAATGAGCAGTTCTTC
- | - | TRBJ1-1 | TRBV6-1 | CASSERGLTNTEAFF | TGTGCCAGCAGTGAACGAGGGCTAACGAACACTGAAGCTTTCTTT
many | TRBD1 | TRBJ2-3 | TRBV4-3 | CASSHRTGGVTDTQYF | TGCGCCAGCAGCCACCGGACAGGGGGCGTCACAGATACGCAGTATTTT
few | - | TRBJ1-2 | TRBV3-1 | CASSPGPAAERANYGYTF | TGTGCCAGCAGCCCAGGACCGGCAGCCGAAAGAGCTAACTATGGCTACACCTTC
many | - | TRBJ2-1 | TRBV11-2 | CASSLDRGSQFF | TGTGCCAGCAGCTTAGATCGGGGTAGTCAGTTCTTC
- | - | TRBJ2-7 | TRBV29-1 | CSVFDQGLTREQYF | TGCAGCGTCTTCGACCAAGGGCTTACGAGGGAGCAGTACTTC
many | TRBD1 | TRBJ1-1 | TRBV20-1 | CSAREGGRTEAFF | TGCAGTGCTAGAGAAGGGGGCCGGACTGAAGCTTTCTTT
many | TRBD2 | TRBJ2-1 | TRBV12-3/TRBV12-4 | CASSFVAGANSYNEQFF | TGTGCCAGCAGTTTTGTAGCGGGGGCCAACTCCTACAATGAGCAGTTCTTC
many | - | TRBJ1-2 | TRBV12-3/TRBV12-4 | CASSLSGDYGYTF | TGTGCCAGCAGTTTATCAGGGGACTATGGCTACACCTTC
few | - | TRBJ2-7 | TRBV28 | CASTPGPQTAYEQYF | TGTGCCAGCACCCCGGGACCCCAAACAGCCTACGAGCAGTACTTC
many | - | TRBJ2-2 | TRBV12-3/TRBV12-4 | CATGGTGELFF | TGTGCCACAGGAGGCACCGGGGAGCTGTTTTTT
- | - | TRBJ2-3 | TRBV27 | CASSPMGGPQAQYF | TGTGCCAGCAGTCCCATGGGCGGCCCACAGGCGCAGTATTTT
few | - | TRBJ2-7 | TRBV15 | CATSWEAGTRYEQYF | TGTGCCACCAGCTGGGAAGCCGGGACAAGATACGAGCAGTACTTC
few | - | TRBJ1-5 | TRBV6-1 | CAGGGSNQPQHF | TGTGCCGGAGGCGGGAGCAATCAGCCCCAGCATTTT
many | - | TRBJ2-1 | TRBV13 | CASSINLASSYNEQFF | TGTGCCAGCAGCATAAACCTAGCGTCCTCCTACAATGAGCAGTTCTTC
- | - | TRBJ1-6 | TRBV2 | CASSESGRGSPLHF | TGTGCCAGCAGTGAATCAGGGAGGGGTTCACCCCTCCACTTT
many | - | TRBJ2-4 | TRBV28 | CASSLMGNIQYF | TGTGCCAGCAGTTTAATGGGAAACATTCAGTACTTC
- | - | TRBJ1-2 | TRBV19 | CASSKQTTNYGYTF | TGTGCCAGTAGTAAACAGACAACTAACTATGGCTACACCTTC
few | TRBD1 | TRBJ1-1 | TRBV6-5 | CASSYSRDSTEAFF | TGTGCCAGCAGTTACTCGAGGGACAGCACTGAAGCTTTCTTT
many | - | TRBJ2-7 | TRBV16 | CASSQPPAREQYF | TGTGCCAGCAGCCAGCCCCCGGCCAGGGAGCAGTACTTC
few | TRBD1 | TRBJ2-1 | TRBV7-9 | CASSLTGPRNEQFF | TGTGCCAGCAGCTTGACAGGGCCCCGAAATGAGCAGTTCTTC
- | - | TRBJ2-5 | TRBV27 | CASSLPGAPQETQYF | TGTGCCAGCAGTTTGCCCGGGGCCCCCCAAGAGACCCAGTACTTC
few | - | TRBJ2-7 | TRBV29-1 | CSVEDRGTGRGEQYF | TGCAGCGTTGAAGATCGGGGGACTGGCCGGGGCGAGCAGTACTTC
many | TRBD1 | TRBJ2-2 | TRBV6-2/TRBV6-3 | CASKNPGTGSTGELFF | TGTGCCAGCAAAAATCCCGGGACAGGGTCGACCGGGGAGCTGTTTTTT
- | TRBD2 | TRBJ2-2 | TRBV4-2 | CASSLGLAGRAVELFF | TGTGCCAGCAGCCTCGGACTAGCGGGGAGGGCCGTGGAGCTGTTTTTT